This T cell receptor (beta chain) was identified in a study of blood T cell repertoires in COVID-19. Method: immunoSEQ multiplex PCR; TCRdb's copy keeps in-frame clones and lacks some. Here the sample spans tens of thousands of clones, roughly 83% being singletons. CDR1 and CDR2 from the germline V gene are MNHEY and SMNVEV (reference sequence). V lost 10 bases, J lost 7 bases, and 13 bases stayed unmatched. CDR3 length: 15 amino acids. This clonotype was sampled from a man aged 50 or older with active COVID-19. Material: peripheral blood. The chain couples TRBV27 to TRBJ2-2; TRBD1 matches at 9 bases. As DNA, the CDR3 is TGTGCCACCACCTCAACAGGGGGCGCAGGCGGGGAGCTGTTTTTT. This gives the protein CATTSTGGAGGELFF.